The 13 T cell receptor beta chains reported below all come from one sample, sequenced in a study of blood T cells in healthy people across ages. Primers used in a second PCR of roughly 6 to 11 cycles were a sample-barcoded 5' primer and a J-beta primer mix. MiXCR, run by TCRdb on the 5' RACE reads, gives a single entry per CDR3 protein. The sample has 900,000 to 950,000 distinct CDR3 sequences, 25% to 35% seen once. Separately, the same data were catalogued under a study of T cells of mothers and their children.

The sequencing input was blood. The source of these receptors is a woman between 40 and 50 years old in good health.

This clonotype was observed at least ten times. This chain links TRBV20-1 with TRBJ2-7; D is possibly TRBD2 (5 bases). The germline V gene has CDR1 DFQATT and CDR2 SNEGSKA (reference sequence). The CDR3 loop spans 13 amino acids. Trimming removed 1 base at V and 3 bases at J, with 10 bases between. The CDR3 protein is CSARVFGSYEQYF. The CDR3 coding sequence is TGCAGTGCTAGAGTCTTTGGGAGCTACGAGCAGTACTTC.

This clonotype was seen ten or more times. The rearrangement uses TRBV7-6 and TRBJ2-7; D uncertain. CDR3 length: 13 residues. From germline, CDR1 is SGHVS and CDR2 FNYEAQ. V was pared by 5 bases and J by 1 base, with 9 bases between. The CDR3 loop is CASSRGDSYEQYF. CDR3 DNA: TGTGCCAGCAGCCGCGGAGATTCCTACGAGCAGTACTTC.

This clonotype was observed a few times. The V gene is TRBV6-1, the J gene TRBJ2-1; D uncertain. V gave up 2 bases and J gave up 0 bases, with 8 bases separating them. In germline, CDR1 is MNHNS, CDR2 SASEGT. CDR3 length: 15 residues. For the CDR3, the DNA is TGTGCCAGCAGTGAAACGCCAAGCTCCTACAATGAGCAGTTCTTC. This gives the protein CASSETPSSYNEQFF.

Ten or more counts support this clonotype. This chain links TRBV20-1 with TRBJ2-7; 8 bases line up with TRBD1. In germline, CDR1 is DFQATT, CDR2 SNEGSKA (reference sequence). With 5 bases clipped from V and 0 bases from J, the junction kept 9 bases outside the gene matches. The CDR3 has 15 residues. The CDR3 here is CSAHSETGDSYEQYF. The CDR3 nucleotides are TGCAGTGCTCATAGTGAGACAGGGGACTCCTACGAGCAGTACTTC.

The chain joins TRBV6-5 to TRBJ1-2, with 8 bases fitting TRBD1. The CDR3 has 16 residues. Germline V gene lookup returns CDR1 MNHEY and CDR2 SVGAGI. V was pared by 3 bases and J by 5 bases, with 11 bases of the junction left unmatched. The CDR3 spells CASSYFDRGNAYGYTF. As DNA, the CDR3 is TGTGCCAGCAGTTATTTCGACAGGGGAAACGCATATGGCTACACCTTC.

The chain couples TRBV5-1 to TRBJ2-1; 9 bases line up with TRBD2. Looked up from germline, CDR1 is SGHRS and CDR2 is YFSETQ. V was clipped by 2 bases and J by 6 bases; unmatched bases: 6. The length of the CDR3 is 15 residues. CDR3 region: CASSFGGGDFNEQFF. DNA of the CDR3: TGCGCCAGCAGCTTCGGCGGGGGGGACTTCAATGAGCAGTTCTTC.

This clonotype was seen many times. A junction boundary mismatches the germline segment, possibly from a read error. This rearrangement joins TRBV12-3 or TRBV12-4 to TRBJ2-5; D is ambiguous. The CDR3 totals 14 residues. The CDR3 loop reads CASRLGGNQETQYF. CDR3 coding DNA: TGTGCCAGCAGATTAGGTGGCAACCAAGAGACCCAGTACTTC.

The V and J genes are TRBV4-1 and TRBJ2-5, with 12 bases that match TRBD2. From germline, CDR1 is MGHRA and CDR2 YSYEKL. With 2 bases clipped from V and 2 bases from J, the junction kept 6 bases outside the gene matches. The CDR3 runs 17 residues. The CDR3 protein is CASSQLLAGGNQETQYF. Written as DNA, the CDR3 is TGCGCCAGCAGCCAACTACTAGCGGGGGGCAATCAAGAGACCCAGTACTTC.

This clonotype was observed many times. The chain has TRBV29-1 and TRBJ2-6, with D perhaps matching TRBD1 or TRBD2 (5 bases each). The CDR3 runs to 16 residues. Looked up from germline, CDR1 is SQVTM and CDR2 is ANQGSEA. V lost 6 bases and J lost 0, with 15 bases in between. CDR3 amino acids: CSVSRDDHSGANVLTF. The CDR3 coding sequence is TGCAGCGTGAGCCGGGACGACCACTCTGGGGCCAACGTCCTGACTTTC.

This clonotype came up once. This may be a read error, as it is one base from a much larger clone. The chain employs TRBV6-5 and TRBJ2-7; D unclear. This CDR3 is 16 amino acids long. Trimming cost V 0 bases and J 3 bases, with 15 bases left between them. Germline CDR1 and CDR2: MNHEY and SVGAGI. CDR3 protein: CASSYSNRVPVYEQYF. The DNA of the CDR3 is TGTGCCAGCAGTTACTCGAATCGGGTCCCCGTCTACGAGCAGTACTTC.

In its sample, this clonotype was seen a few times. J is TRBJ2-7 and V is TRBV5-1; D may be TRBD1 or TRBD2 (5 bases each). V dropped 4 bases and J dropped 3 bases, with 17 bases sitting between them. CDR1 and CDR2 (germline): SGHRS, YFSETQ. The CDR3 contains 15 residues. The CDR3 is CASSPFGDGGYEQYF. CDR3 in DNA: TGCGCCAGCAGCCCGTTTGGGGATGGGGGCTACGAGCAGTACTTC.

This clonotype was picked up many times. CDR3 residues: CASSPPEENTEAFF. The CDR3 DNA sequence: TGTGCCAGCTCACCACCGGAGGAGAACACTGAAGCTTTCTTT. The chain is built from TRBV18 and TRBJ1-1; D is undetermined. Germline assignment: CDR1 KGHSH and CDR2 LQKENI. V gave up 0 bases and J gave up 1 base, with 6 bases separating them. The CDR3 consists of 14 residues. Based on the CDR3 plus reference TRBV18 and TRBJ1-1, the full variable domain is NAGVMQNPRHLVRRRGQEARLRCSPMKGHSHVYWYRQLPEEGLKFMVYLQKENIIDESGMPKERFSAEFPKEGPSILRIQQVVRGDSAAYFCASSPPEENTEAFFGQGTRLTVV.

In this sample, this clonotype turned up a few times. The chain employs TRBV7-4 and TRBJ2-5; 7 bases are shared with TRBD1. The CDR3 is 19 residues long. Trimming removed 5 bases from V and 13 bases from J; junction bases left unmatched: 31. The germline gives CDR1 SGHVT, CDR2 SQSDAQ. CDR3 residues: CASSRHPLPLGQLIYERYF. The CDR3 bases are TGTGCCAGCAGCCGACACCCCTTACCTTTGGGACAGTTAATCTACGAGCGGTACTTC.